This record looks at one T cell receptor beta chain sequence and its context. Trimming took 0 bases from V and 10 from J; bases not matched to a gene: 6. CDR1 and CDR2 from the germline V gene are MNHNY and SVGAGI (reference sequence). The CDR3 has 14 amino acids. The data derive from a study of blood T cell repertoires in COVID-19. Study as a whole: Some COVID-19 samples were acute and others convalescent; all came from the United States, Italy and Spain. T cells, B-cell-depleted T cells, or PBMCs provided the cDNA or gDNA that served as material.

In the original analysis: Amplified reference gene primers provided the basis for estimating nucleated cell counts. Measured with immunoSEQ multiplex PCR; TCRdb has only the in-frame clones, and not every one. Clonal size and the V and J genes are those of that table, whereas D and trimming came from the DNA. The table has hundreds of thousands of clones, approximately 80% seen once. The TCR sequence derives from a woman older than 75 with acute or convalescent COVID-19. This sequence joins TRBV6-6 and TRBJ2-1, with 7 bases identical to TRBD2. Sequencing was carried out using peripheral blood. The CDR3 sequence: CASSYSTLAHEQFF. In nucleotides, the CDR3 is TGTGCCAGCAGTTACTCGACACTAGCGCACGAGCAGTTCTTC.